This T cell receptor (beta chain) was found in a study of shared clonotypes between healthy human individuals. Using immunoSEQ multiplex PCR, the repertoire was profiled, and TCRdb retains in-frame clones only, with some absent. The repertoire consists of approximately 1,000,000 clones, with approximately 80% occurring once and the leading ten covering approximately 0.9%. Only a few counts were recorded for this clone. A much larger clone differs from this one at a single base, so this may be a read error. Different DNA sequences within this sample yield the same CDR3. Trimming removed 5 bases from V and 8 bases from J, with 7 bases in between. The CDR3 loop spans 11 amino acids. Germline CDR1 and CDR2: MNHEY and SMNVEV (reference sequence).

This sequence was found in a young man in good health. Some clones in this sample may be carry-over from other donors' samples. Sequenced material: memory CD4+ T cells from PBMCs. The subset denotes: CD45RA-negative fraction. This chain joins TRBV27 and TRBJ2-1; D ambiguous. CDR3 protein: CASSGWDEQFF. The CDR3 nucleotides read TGTGCCAGCAGTGGTTGGGATGAGCAGTTCTTC.